Here is one T cell receptor beta chain with its context. This clone appeared a few times. The antigen it binds to is not known. Base-call qualities are not available, and no considerably larger clone is one nucleotide away. This sample is part of a study of shared clonotypes between healthy human individuals (TCRdb year 2020). Regarding the complete study: The cohort comprised a couple of women and a few men aged 18 to 49 years. For each donor, three plates each were used for CD4 naive and CD4 memory, two plates were used for CD8 naive, and one plate was used for CD8 memory. To increase sequencing depth and limit assay-specific biases, different laboratories used diverse techniques to prepare libraries and sequence TCR repertoires. Per donor, leukapheresis produced somewhere between about 0.85 and 9.5 billion PBMCs. Blood TCR repertoires of a handful of healthy adults were deeply sequenced to estimate repertoire size and the extent of clonotype sharing between individuals.

Healthy HIV-negative adults with no recently reported acute infections or vaccinations were included as donors. Every donor was a Caucasian adult residing in Nashville, Tennessee, USA. CD4+ T cells were enriched through magnetic negative selection, after which naive cells were positively selected on CD45RA and the remaining negative fraction served as the memory subset. Blood was collected by leukapheresis, and PBMCs were isolated by Ficoll-Histopaque density gradient centrifugation and then cryopreserved in liquid nitrogen vapor phase. Purity and quantity of every magnetically sorted T cell population were checked by analytical flow cytometry. Each sorted fraction had its genomic DNA isolated and then quantified by UV absorbance on a Nanodrop 2000c. Using the deep immunoSEQ assay, multiplex PCR amplified TCR CDR3 regions from genomic DNA. Extracted genomic DNA from each cell subset was distributed evenly across all wells of several immunoSEQ 96-well plates, and each plate was treated as a replicate. For sorted subsets, about 200 ng genomic DNA, equal to 30,000 to 35,000 T cell genomes, was loaded into each replicate PCR. Purified libraries were quantified with a Qubit 3.0 fluorometer, sized on a Bioanalyzer 2100, and re-quantified with the KAPA Library Quantification kit. A separate single-read 150-cycle Illumina NextSeq 550 flow cell was used to sequence each immunoSEQ 96-well plate. Concerning the study's data processing: Because the immunoSEQ output included only junctional sequences and no quality scores, the filtering could not be the same as the filtering used for full-length reads. Sequences were annotated with PyIR, a Python wrapper for IgBLAST v1.9, and V/J genes and CDR3 were assigned using IMGT germline references. Reads were filtered out if the reads had weak V/J assignments (E-value above 1e-6), no CDR3, stop codons, out-of-frame junctions, or ambiguous translated residues. V3J clonotypes were defined as sequences sharing the same inferred V gene, J gene, and CDR3 amino acid sequence. Percentage overlap between repertoires was calculated by dividing the number of shared unique clonotypes by the size of the smaller repertoire. RTK rarefaction, the Chao1 estimator, and Recon v2.1 estimates of unobserved clonotypes were used to assess repertoire richness. For all TCRbeta clonotypes obtained by the gDNA method from a handful of donors, generation probabilities were computed with OLGA. Here the immuneACCESS table is served through TCRdb, limited to in-frame sequences with V and J called. Missing clones are a known gap in these copies; in checked studies unresolved V genes cover under half, and the rest lacks a known reason. The V and J calls and the clone size are those of that table, but D and trimming were determined from the DNA. For this sample the table gives approximately 980,000 clones, of which 60% to 85% were detected only once. Around 1.4% of the sample lies in the top ten.

Inclusive of the bounding cysteine and phenylalanine, the CDR3 is 15 residues long. Only CDR3 DNA remains: 45 bases, in frame from the first base. Trimming takes 7 bases from V and 0 bases from J, and the germline ends sit 15 bases apart. The CDR1 and CDR2 encoded by the germline V gene are LGHNA and YSLEER. Overall study results and their limits: Compared with non-shared clonotypes, the clonotypes found in all four sorted-subset donors had higher generation probabilities. When a handful of donors were compared, the shared fraction of clonotypes was approximately 5% for naive CD4, around 3.6% for naive CD8, more than 2% for memory CD4, and 0.35% to 0.5% for memory CD8. Even with the large sequencing depth, rarefaction of the sorted-subset datasets indicated that sequencing was incomplete. Sampling was limited to blood, and TCR repertoires in tissue likely differ from TCR repertoires in blood. Naive subsets generally had larger estimated clonotype richness than memory subsets. Pairwise subsampling led to the expectation that sequencing depth would affect the degree of clonotype sharing among donors. Because the study included only a small number of donors, the genetic and exposure-history diversity represented was limited.

The TCR was taken from a man aged 18 to 30 in good health. Sequences were obtained from memory CD4+ T cells sorted from blood. The label giving this sample's cell subset or site can be read as: CD45RA-negative fraction. Recombination joined TRBV4-3 with TRBJ1-1; the D gene is not confidently resolved. The sequenced DNA: TGCGCCAGCACCCCATCAGGAGGCATGAACACTGAAGCTTTCTTT. It codes for CASTPSGGMNTEAFF.